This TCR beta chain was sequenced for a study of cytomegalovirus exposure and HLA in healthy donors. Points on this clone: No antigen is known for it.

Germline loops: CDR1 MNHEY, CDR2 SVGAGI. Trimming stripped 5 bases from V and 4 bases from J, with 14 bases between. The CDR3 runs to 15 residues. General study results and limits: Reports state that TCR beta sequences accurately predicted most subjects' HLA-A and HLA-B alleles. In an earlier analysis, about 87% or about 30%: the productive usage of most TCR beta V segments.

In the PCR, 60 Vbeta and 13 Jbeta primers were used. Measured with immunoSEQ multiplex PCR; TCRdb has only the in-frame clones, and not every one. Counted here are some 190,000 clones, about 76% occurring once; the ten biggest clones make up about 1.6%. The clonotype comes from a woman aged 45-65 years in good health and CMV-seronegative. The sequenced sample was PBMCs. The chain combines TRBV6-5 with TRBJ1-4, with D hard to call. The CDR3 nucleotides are TGTGCCAGCAGTCCCCGGGAGGTTCGTAATGAAAAACTGTTTTTT. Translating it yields CASSPREVRNEKLFF.